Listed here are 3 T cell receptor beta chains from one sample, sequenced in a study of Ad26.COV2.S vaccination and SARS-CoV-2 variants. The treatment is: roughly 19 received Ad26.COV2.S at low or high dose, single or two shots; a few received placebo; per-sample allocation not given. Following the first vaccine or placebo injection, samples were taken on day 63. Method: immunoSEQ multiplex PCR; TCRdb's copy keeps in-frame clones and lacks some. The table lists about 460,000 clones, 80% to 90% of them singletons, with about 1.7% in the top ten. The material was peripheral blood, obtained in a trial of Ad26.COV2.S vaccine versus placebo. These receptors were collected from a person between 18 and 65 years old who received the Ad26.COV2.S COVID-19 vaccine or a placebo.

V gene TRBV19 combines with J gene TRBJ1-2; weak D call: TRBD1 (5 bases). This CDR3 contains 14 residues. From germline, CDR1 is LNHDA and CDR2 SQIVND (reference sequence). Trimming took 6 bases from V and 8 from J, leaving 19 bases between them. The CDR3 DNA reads TGTGCCAGTAGGGATCCAAGGGGAGACAAGGGCTACACCTTC. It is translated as CASRDPRGDKGYTF.

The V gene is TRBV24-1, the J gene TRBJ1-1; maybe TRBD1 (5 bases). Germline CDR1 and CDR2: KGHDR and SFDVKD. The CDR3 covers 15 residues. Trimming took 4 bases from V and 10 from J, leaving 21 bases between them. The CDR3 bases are TGTGCCACCAGTGACGAACCGCACGGAGGGGATGGAGCTTTCTTT. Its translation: CATSDEPHGGDGAFF.

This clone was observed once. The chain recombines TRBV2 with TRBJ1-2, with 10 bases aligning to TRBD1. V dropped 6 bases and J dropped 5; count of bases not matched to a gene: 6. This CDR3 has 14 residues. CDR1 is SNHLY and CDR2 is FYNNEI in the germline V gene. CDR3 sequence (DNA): TGTGCCAGCAGGACCGGGACAGGGGTTTATGGCTACACCTTC. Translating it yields CASRTGTGVYGYTF.